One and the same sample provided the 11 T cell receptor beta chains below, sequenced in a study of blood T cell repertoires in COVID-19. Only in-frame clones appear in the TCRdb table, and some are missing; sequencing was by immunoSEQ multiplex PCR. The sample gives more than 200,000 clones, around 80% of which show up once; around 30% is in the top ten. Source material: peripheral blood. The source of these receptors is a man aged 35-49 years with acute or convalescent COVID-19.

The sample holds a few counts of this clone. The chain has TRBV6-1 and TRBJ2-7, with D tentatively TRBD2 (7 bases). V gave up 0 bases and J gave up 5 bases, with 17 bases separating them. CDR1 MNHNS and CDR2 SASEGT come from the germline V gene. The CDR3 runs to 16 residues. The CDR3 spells CASSEAGGGSMNEQYF. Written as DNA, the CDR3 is TGTGCCAGCAGTGAAGCGGGGGGCGGGAGTATGAACGAGCAGTACTTC.

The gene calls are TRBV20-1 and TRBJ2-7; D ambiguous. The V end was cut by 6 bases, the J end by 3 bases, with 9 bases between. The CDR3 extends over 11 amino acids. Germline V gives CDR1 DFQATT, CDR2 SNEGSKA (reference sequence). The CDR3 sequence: CSAREDYEQYF. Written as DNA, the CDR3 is TGCAGTGCCCGCGAGGACTACGAGCAGTACTTC.

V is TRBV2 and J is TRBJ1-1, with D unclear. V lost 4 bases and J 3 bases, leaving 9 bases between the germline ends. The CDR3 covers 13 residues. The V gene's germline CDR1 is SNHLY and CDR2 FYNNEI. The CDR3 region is CASSVEGYTEAFF. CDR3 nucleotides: TGTGCCAGCAGTGTTGAGGGCTACACTGAAGCTTTCTTT.

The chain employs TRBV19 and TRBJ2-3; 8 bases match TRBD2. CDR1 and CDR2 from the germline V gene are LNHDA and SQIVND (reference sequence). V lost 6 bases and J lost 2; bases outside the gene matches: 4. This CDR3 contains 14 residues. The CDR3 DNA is TGTGCCAGTAGCAAACTAGCGGTCACAGATACGCAGTATTTT. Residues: CASSKLAVTDTQYF.

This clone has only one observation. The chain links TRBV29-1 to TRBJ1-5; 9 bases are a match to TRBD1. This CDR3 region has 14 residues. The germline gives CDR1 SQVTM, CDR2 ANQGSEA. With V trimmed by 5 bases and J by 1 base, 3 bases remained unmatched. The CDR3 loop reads CSVRTGESNQPQHF. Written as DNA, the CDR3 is TGCAGCGTTAGGACAGGGGAGAGCAATCAGCCCCAGCATTTT.

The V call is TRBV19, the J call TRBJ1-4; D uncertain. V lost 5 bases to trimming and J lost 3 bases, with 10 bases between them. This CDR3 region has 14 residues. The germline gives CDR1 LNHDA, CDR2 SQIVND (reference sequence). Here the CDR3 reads CASSQTTANEKLFF. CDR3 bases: TGTGCCAGTAGTCAAACTACGGCTAATGAAAAACTGTTTTTT.

The CDR3 protein is CASSQDPQGSGANVLTF. The CDR3 DNA reads as TGTGCCAGCAGCCAGGACCCACAGGGCTCTGGGGCCAACGTCCTGACTTTC. The chain has TRBV4-2 and TRBJ2-6, with D possibly matching TRBD1 (6 bases). Trimming took off 3 bases at V and 0 bases at J, with 12 bases between the two ends. The CDR3 loop spans 17 amino acids. Germline values: CDR1 LGHNA, CDR2 YNFKEQ.

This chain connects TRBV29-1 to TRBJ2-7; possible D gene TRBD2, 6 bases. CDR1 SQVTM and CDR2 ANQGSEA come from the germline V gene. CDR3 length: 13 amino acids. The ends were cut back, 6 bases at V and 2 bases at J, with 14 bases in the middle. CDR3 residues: CSVMPGVPYEQYF. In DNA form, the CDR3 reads TGCAGCGTAATGCCGGGGGTTCCCTACGAGCAGTACTTC.

The CDR3 DNA reads TGCGCCAGCAGTCAGGAGACAGGGGGAAATCAGCCCCAGCATTTT. Translated: CASSQETGGNQPQHF. The chain employs TRBV5-1 and TRBJ1-5; 9 bases fit TRBD1. The CDR3 spans 15 residues. V shed 5 bases, J shed 4 bases, and the junction held 7 bases outside the gene matches. Germline values: CDR1 SGHRS, CDR2 YFSETQ.

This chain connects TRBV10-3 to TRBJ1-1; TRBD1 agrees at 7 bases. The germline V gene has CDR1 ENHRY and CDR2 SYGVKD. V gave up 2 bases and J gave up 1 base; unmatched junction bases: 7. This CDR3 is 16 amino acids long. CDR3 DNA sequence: TGTGCCATCAGTGAGACCTCGGGACAGTCGAACACTGAAGCTTTCTTT. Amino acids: CAISETSGQSNTEAFF.

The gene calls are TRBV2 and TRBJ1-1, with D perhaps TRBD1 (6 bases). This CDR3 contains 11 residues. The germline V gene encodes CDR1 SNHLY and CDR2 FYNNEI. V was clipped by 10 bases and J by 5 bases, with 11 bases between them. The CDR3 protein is CATNRETEAFF. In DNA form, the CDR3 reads TGTGCCACCAACAGGGAAACTGAAGCTTTCTTT.